Following are 24 T cell receptor beta chains from one sample sequenced in a study of cytomegalovirus exposure and HLA in healthy donors. In the PCR, 60 Vbeta and 13 Jbeta primers were used. The assay was immunoSEQ multiplex PCR, and TCRdb's table has in-frame clones only and misses some. The sample contains more than 90,000 clones, around 69% of which appear only once. Sequenced: PBMCs. The source is a man aged 45-65 years in good health and CMV-seropositive.

The V and J genes are TRBV5-1 and TRBJ2-7; weak D call: TRBD2 (5 bases). The CDR3 is 12 residues long. CDR1 SGHRS and CDR2 YFSETQ come from the germline V gene. Trimming cost V 0 bases and J 5 bases, with 6 bases left between them. The CDR3 protein is CASSLVRDEQYF. CDR3 coding DNA: TGCGCCAGCAGCTTGGTGCGGGACGAGCAGTACTTC.

The chain links TRBV11-2 to TRBJ2-1; D might be TRBD1 (5 bases). V was cut by 5 bases and J by 5 bases, with 13 bases left in between. The V gene's germline CDR1 is SGHAT and CDR2 FQNNGV. The CDR3 has 14 residues. Here the CDR3 reads CASSILDRNNEQFF. For the CDR3, the DNA is TGTGCCAGCAGCATCCTCGACAGAAACAATGAGCAGTTCTTC.

This clone was found a few times. The gene calls are TRBV5-5 and TRBJ2-4; D possibly corresponds to TRBD2 (5 bases). With 2 bases removed from V and 5 bases from J, the gap between germline ends came to 11 bases. The CDR3 extends over 14 amino acids. CDR1 and CDR2 from the germline V gene are SGHKS and YYEKEE (reference sequence). In nucleotides, the CDR3 is TGTGCCAGCAGCTTTAGCCGGACTGAAAACATTCAGTACTTC. Encoded protein: CASSFSRTENIQYF.

V usage is TRBV19 and J usage is TRBJ2-1, with 7 bases lining up with TRBD1. J was trimmed by 8 bases and V by 3 bases; bases with no gene match: 13. The germline CDR1 and CDR2 sequences are LNHDA and SQIVND (reference sequence). The CDR3 is made up of 16 amino acids. For the CDR3, the DNA is TGTGCCAGTAGTATGATCAGGGGGTCCCTACCGGATGAGCAGTTCTTC. It specifies CASSMIRGSLPDEQFF. The whole variable domain, filled in from reference TRBV19 and TRBJ2-1, reads DGGITQSPKYLFRKEGQNVTLSCEQNLNHDAMYWYRQDPGQGLRLIYYSQIVNDFQKGDIAEGYSVSREKKESFPLTVTSAQKNPTAFYLCASSMIRGSLPDEQFFGPGTRLTVL.

This chain uses TRBV19 with TRBJ2-3; TRBD1 matches at 10 bases. V gave up 3 bases and J gave up 4 bases; unmatched junction bases: 4. CDR1 LNHDA and CDR2 SQIVND come from the germline V gene (reference sequence). The CDR3 totals 15 residues. In nucleotides, the CDR3 is TGTGCCAGTAGTATTGGACAGGGGGGCCCAGATACGCAGTATTTT. This gives the protein CASSIGQGGPDTQYF. Looking up the rest from reference TRBV19 and TRBJ2-3 gives the full variable domain: DGGITQSPKYLFRKEGQNVTLSCEQNLNHDAMYWYRQDPGQGLRLIYYSQIVNDFQKGDIAEGYSVSREKKESFPLTVTSAQKNPTAFYLCASSIGQGGPDTQYFGPGTRLTVL.

This chain connects TRBV4-1 to TRBJ2-4; TRBD1 matches 8 bases. Trimming at V came to 1 base and at J to 8 bases, leaving 7 bases not matched to a gene. This CDR3 is built from 15 residues. CDR1 is MGHRA and CDR2 is YSYEKL in the germline V gene. This chain's CDR3 is CASSQVEQGADIQYF. CDR3 coding DNA: TGCGCCAGCAGCCAAGTGGAGCAGGGGGCTGACATTCAGTACTTC.

The chain joins TRBV11-3 to TRBJ2-1; possible D gene TRBD2, 6 bases. V shed 1 base and J shed 10 bases, with 11 bases lying between them. This CDR3 spans 13 amino acids. Germline-derived CDR1 and CDR2 are SGHNT and YENEEA. CDR3 sequence: CASSLGRTTEQFF. DNA of the CDR3: TGTGCCAGCAGCTTAGGACGGACTACCGAGCAGTTCTTC.

The chain employs TRBV28 and TRBJ2-5, with 9 positions matching TRBD2. Germline values: CDR1 MDHEN, CDR2 SYDVKM. The V and J ends lost 7 bases and 6 bases, in that order; junction bases with no gene match: 3. The CDR3 consists of 12 residues. CDR3 sequence: CASTSGRKTQYF. DNA of the CDR3: TGTGCCAGCACGAGCGGGAGGAAGACCCAGTACTTC.

The chain carries TRBV15 and TRBJ2-7; 8 bases align to TRBD2. The trim removed 5 bases at V and 0 bases at J, leaving 9 bases unmatched. Germline V gene lookup returns CDR1 LNHNV and CDR2 YYDKDF (reference sequence). The CDR3 covers 16 residues. The CDR3 DNA follows: TGTGCCACCAGCTCCGGGGGGGCACGGTCCTCCTACGAGCAGTACTTC. Encoded protein: CATSSGGARSSYEQYF. Complete variable domain (other parts from reference TRBV15 and TRBJ2-7): DAMVIQNPRYQVTQFGKPVTLSCSQTLNHNVMYWYQQKSSQAPKLLFHYYDKDFNNEADTPDNFQSRRPNTSFCFLDIRSPGLGDTAMYLCATSSGGARSSYEQYFGPGTRLTVT.

The gene calls are TRBV14 and TRBJ1-1; possible D gene TRBD1, 6 bases. The CDR3 spans 16 residues. Trimming took 0 bases from V and 4 from J, leaving 15 bases between them. CDR1 is SGHDN, CDR2 FVKESK, per germline. CDR3 sequence: CASSQDFGQILTEAFF. For the CDR3, the DNA is TGTGCCAGCAGCCAAGATTTCGGACAGATACTCACTGAAGCTTTCTTT.

The chain uses TRBV4-3 and TRBJ2-2; 12 bases are shared with TRBD2. Germline V gives CDR1 LGHNA, CDR2 YSLEER. With V trimmed by 0 bases and J by 5 bases, 7 bases remained unmatched. CDR3 size: 18 residues. In DNA, the CDR3 is TGCGCCAGCAGCCAAGATAACCTAGCGGGGGGGCAGACCGGGGAGCTGTTTTTT. Translated, it gives CASSQDNLAGGQTGELFF.

The genes are TRBV28 and TRBJ2-5; 7 bases agree with TRBD2. The J segment lost 4 bases and the V segment lost 7 bases, leaving 9 bases of the junction unmatched. Per the germline V gene, CDR1 is MDHEN and CDR2 is SYDVKM. This CDR3 contains 14 residues. CDR3 sequence reads: CASTLLARRETQYF. CDR3 DNA sequence: TGTGCCAGCACCTTACTAGCGCGAAGAGAGACCCAGTACTTC.

The chain couples TRBV5-6 to TRBJ2-1, with 7 bases aligning to TRBD2. This CDR3 is built from 14 residues. After removal of 0 bases from V and 5 bases from J, the junction contained 2 bases not matched to a gene. The V gene's germline CDR1 is SGHDT and CDR2 YYEEEE. In DNA, the CDR3 is TGTGCCAGCAGCTTGGGGCTAGCGGACAATGAGCAGTTCTTC. This translates into CASSLGLADNEQFF. The variable domain in full, with the rest retrieved from reference TRBV5-6 and TRBJ2-1, is DAGVTQSPTHLIKTRGQQVTLRCSPKSGHDTVSWYQQALGQGPQFIFQYYEEEERQRGNFPDRFSGHQFPNYSSELNVNALLLGDSALYLCASSLGLADNEQFFGPGTRLTVL.

V is TRBV7-2 and J is TRBJ2-5; 16 bases are shared with TRBD2. The CDR3 runs 14 residues. Germline V CDR1 and CDR2: SGHTA, FQGNSA. After removal of 5 bases from V and 12 bases from J, the junction contained 6 bases not matched to a gene. In DNA, the CDR3 is TGTGCCAGCAGCCCCGGGACTAGCGGGGGGGCCGAGTACTTC. It specifies CASSPGTSGGAEYF.

This chain's CDR3 is CASSVATGGTYGYTF. The CDR3 DNA sequence: TGTGCCAGCAGCGTAGCTACGGGAGGGACCTATGGCTACACCTTC. The rearrangement uses TRBV9 and TRBJ1-2; weak D call: TRBD1 (5 bases). Germline assignment: CDR1 SGDLS and CDR2 YYNGEE. The CDR3 has 15 residues. V shed 0 bases and J shed 4 bases, with 13 bases lying between them. Using reference TRBV9 and TRBJ1-2 for the parts outside the CDR3, the full variable domain is DSGVTQTPKHLITATGQRVTLRCSPRSGDLSVYWYQQSLDQGLQFLIQYYNGEERAKGNILERFSAQQFPDLHSELNLSSLELGDSALYFCASSVATGGTYGYTFGSGTRLTVV.

V and J are TRBV4-1 and TRBJ2-7; D is perhaps TRBD1 (6 bases). Germline-derived CDR1 and CDR2 are MGHRA and YSYEKL. V lost 3 bases, J lost 2 bases, and 11 bases lay in between. CDR3 size: 14 residues. CDR3 sequence: CASSQASGAYEQYF. CDR3 DNA: TGCGCCAGCAGCCAGGCTTCAGGGGCCTACGAGCAGTACTTC.

The chain has TRBV5-1 and TRBJ2-2; TRBD1 matches 7 bases. The trim removed 7 bases at V and 0 bases at J, leaving 9 bases unmatched. The germline gives CDR1 SGHRS, CDR2 YFSETQ. The CDR3 has 16 residues. CDR3 nucleotide sequence: TGCGCCAGCGGGAAGGGACAGCTCACGAACACCGGGGAGCTGTTTTTT. This translates into CASGKGQLTNTGELFF. Based on the CDR3 plus reference TRBV5-1 and TRBJ2-2, the full variable domain is KAGVTQTPRYLIKTRGQQVTLSCSPISGHRSVSWYQQTPGQGLQFLFEYFSETQRNKGNFPGRFSGRQFSNSRSEMNVSTLELGDSALYLCASGKGQLTNTGELFFGEGSRLTVL.

The chain employs TRBV4-2 and TRBJ2-5; 7 bases fit TRBD1. The end of the DNA is better explained by TRBJ2-7, so the J call may be wrong. Germline-derived CDR1 and CDR2 are LGHNA and YNFKEQ. This CDR3 has 14 residues. As DNA, the CDR3 is TGTGCCAGCAGCCAAGACGCAGGGGGCTACGAGCAGTACTTC. Encoded protein: CASSQDAGGYEQYF.

The chain employs TRBV18 and TRBJ1-1; TRBD1 matches 8 bases. Germline CDR1 and CDR2: KGHSH and LQKENI. Germline trimming cut 1 base from V and 1 base from J; bases unmatched to any gene: 11. This CDR3 region has 18 residues. The CDR3 loop reads CASSPLGTGQGRNTEAFF. The CDR3 DNA is TGTGCCAGCTCACCACTCGGGACAGGTCAAGGAAGGAACACTGAAGCTTTCTTT.

This clone was recorded only once. The chain employs TRBV29-1 and TRBJ2-7; no clear D gene. CDR3 size: 13 residues. The V gene lost 2 bases and the J gene lost 2 bases, with 10 bases spanning the gap. From germline, CDR1 is SQVTM and CDR2 ANQGSEA. The CDR3 spells CSVETGGAYEQYF. The CDR3 DNA is TGCAGCGTTGAAACTGGCGGCGCCTACGAGCAGTACTTC.

The rearrangement uses TRBV7-8 and TRBJ2-7, with D perhaps TRBD2 (7 bases). Germline V gene sequence: CDR1 SGHVS, CDR2 FQNEAQ. The length of the CDR3 is 14 residues. The ends were cut back, 1 base at V and 6 bases at J, with 13 bases in the middle. The CDR3 sequence is CASSLVGGDVEQYF. CDR3 in DNA: TGTGCCAGCAGCTTAGTAGGGGGGGACGTCGAGCAGTACTTC.

This chain links TRBV5-5 with TRBJ1-6, with unresolved D. Germline-derived CDR1 and CDR2 are SGHKS and YYEKEE (reference sequence). This CDR3 is 14 amino acids long. Trimming removed 6 bases from V and 6 bases from J, with 13 bases in between. The CDR3 DNA reads as TGTGCCAGCACCCCGGACTGGTCTAATTCACCCCTCCACTTT. Its translation is CASTPDWSNSPLHF.

The count of this clone is one. This chain joins TRBV27 and TRBJ2-7; TRBD2 agrees at 8 bases. Germline trimming cut 4 bases from V and 7 bases from J; bases unmatched to any gene: 12. The germline V gene has CDR1 MNHEY and CDR2 SMNVEV (reference sequence). The length of the CDR3 is 15 residues. This CDR3 reads CASSWGGAGVGEQYF. Written as DNA, the CDR3 is TGTGCCAGCAGTTGGGGAGGAGCGGGGGTGGGGGAGCAGTACTTC.

The chain carries TRBV5-1 and TRBJ2-5, with a possible D match to TRBD2 (7 bases). V gave up 4 bases and J gave up 9 bases, with 22 bases separating them. Germline lookup yields CDR1 SGHRS and CDR2 YFSETQ. CDR3 size: 15 residues. CDR3 region: CASSVSPGGPGAQYF. As DNA, the CDR3 is TGCGCCAGCAGCGTTTCCCCCGGGGGGCCGGGGGCCCAGTACTTC.